Each of the 14 T cell receptor beta chains below was sequenced from the same sample in a study of T cell responses to AZD1222 COVID-19 vaccine. The method was immunoSEQ multiplex PCR; TCRdb's version includes in-frame clones alone and lacks a portion of them. The repertoire holds 150,000 or so clones, 85% to 95% seen once, with around 0.96% in the top ten. The sequencing used peripheral blood, collected on day 0 of AZD1222 vaccination. These receptors all come from an adult in good health.

The chain links TRBV12-3 or TRBV12-4 to TRBJ1-1; D call uncertain. Trimming stripped 1 base from V and 10 bases from J, with 10 bases between. This CDR3 has 12 residues. The CDR3: CASSLVFAGAFF. The CDR3, as DNA: TGTGCCAGCAGTTTAGTCTTCGCGGGAGCTTTCTTT.

A single count supports this clone. Other DNA sequences in the same sample also yield this CDR3. The chain combines TRBV12-3 or TRBV12-4 with TRBJ1-5; TRBD1 matches at 8 bases. This CDR3 is built from 13 residues. The V gene end was trimmed by 5 bases and the J gene end by 4 bases; junction bases not matched to a gene: 1. Here the CDR3 reads CASSRQGNQPQHF. CDR3 nucleotides: TGTGCCAGCAGTCGACAGGGGAATCAGCCCCAGCATTTT.

The chain recombines TRBV18 with TRBJ1-5, with D hard to call. Germline CDR1 KGHSH, CDR2 LQKENI. Trimming cost V 1 base and J 0 bases, with 4 bases left between them. The CDR3 is 14 residues long. CDR3 loop: CASSPQGSNQPQHF. The CDR3, as DNA: TGTGCCAGCTCACCACAGGGTAGCAATCAGCCCCAGCATTTT.

This sequence joins TRBV2 and TRBJ2-3; D ambiguous. The CDR3 totals 13 residues. Germline V CDR1 and CDR2: SNHLY, FYNNEI. V lost 6 bases and J 6 bases, leaving 13 bases between the germline ends. The CDR3 loop reads CASRLDFADTQYF. The CDR3 coding sequence is TGTGCCAGCAGACTCGACTTTGCGGATACGCAGTATTTT.

This clone was observed once. This chain uses TRBV30 with TRBJ2-7; tentatively, D is TRBD1 or TRBD2 (5 bases each). Trimming took off 8 bases at V and 7 bases at J, with 18 bases between the two ends. CDR3 length equals 12 residues. Germline loops: CDR1 GTSNPN, CDR2 SVGIG (reference sequence). Written as DNA, the CDR3 is TGTGCCGGGGAGAGTCAGGGCTCGGAGCAGTACTTC. Translation: CAGESQGSEQYF.

This clone has only one observation. The rearrangement uses TRBV6-6 and TRBJ1-6, with D possibly being TRBD1 (5 bases). The CDR3 has 18 amino acids. Between the trimmed V and J ends, which lost 5 bases and 0 bases, there was a span of 17 bases. Germline V gene data show CDR1 as MNHNY and CDR2 as SVGAGI (reference sequence). CDR3 region: CASSRADMLSSYNSPLHF. The CDR3 DNA is TGTGCCAGCAGTCGGGCGGACATGCTGAGCTCCTATAATTCACCCCTCCACTTT.

This rearrangement joins TRBV2 to TRBJ2-1, with 10 bases matching TRBD2. In germline, CDR1 is SNHLY, CDR2 FYNNEI. The CDR3 is made up of 15 amino acids. Trimming took 8 bases from V and 11 from J; bases not matched to a gene: 15. The CDR3, as DNA: TGTGCCAGCGATAAAGTCAGCGGGGGGGCTGATCAGCAGTTCTTC. Translated: CASDKVSGGADQQFF.

J is TRBJ2-4 and V is TRBV19; 7 bases are shared with TRBD2. Germline V gives CDR1 LNHDA, CDR2 SQIVND (reference sequence). The junction had 9 bases not matched to a gene; V was cut back by 5 bases and J by 2 bases. This CDR3 is built from 16 residues. The CDR3 protein is CASSSLAGSSKNIQYF. CDR3 nucleotide sequence: TGTGCCAGTAGTTCTTTAGCGGGTAGTTCCAAAAACATTCAGTACTTC.

The rearrangement joins TRBV28 to TRBJ1-1, with D tentatively TRBD1 (6 bases). V was clipped by 3 bases and J by 1 base, with 15 bases between them. CDR1 is MDHEN, CDR2 SYDVKM, per germline. The CDR3 runs 16 residues. CDR3 region: CASSFTGSAGNTEAFF. In nucleotides, the CDR3 is TGTGCCAGCAGTTTTACAGGGTCAGCCGGGAACACTGAAGCTTTCTTT.

V gene TRBV20-1 combines with J gene TRBJ1-5; D is possibly TRBD1 (5 bases). The germline V and J ends were trimmed by 3 bases and 1 base, with 13 bases remaining between them. Per the germline V gene, CDR1 is DFQATT and CDR2 is SNEGSKA (reference sequence). The CDR3 has 15 residues. The CDR3 is CSASFGAASNQPQHF. The CDR3 DNA reads TGCAGTGCTAGTTTTGGGGCCGCGAGCAATCAGCCCCAGCATTTT.

This chain uses TRBV19 with TRBJ1-4, with D possibly being TRBD1 (5 bases). Trimming shortened V by 0 bases and J by 4 bases, and 9 bases separated the two germline ends. Germline assignment: CDR1 LNHDA and CDR2 SQIVND (reference sequence). This CDR3 is 15 amino acids long. The CDR3 loop is CASSIETDHNEKLFF. The CDR3 DNA is TGTGCCAGTAGTATAGAGACAGACCATAATGAAAAACTGTTTTTT.

For the CDR3, the DNA is TGCGCCAGCAGCCATGACGCTAGCGGGGGGCTGAATGAGCAGTTCTTC. As protein: CASSHDASGGLNEQFF. The rearrangement uses TRBV4-3 and TRBJ2-1; 11 bases are shared with TRBD2. The length of the CDR3 is 16 residues. J gave up 7 bases and V 3 bases, and 8 bases lay outside the gene matches. Germline values: CDR1 LGHNA, CDR2 YSLEER.

The chain uses TRBV19 and TRBJ2-7; TRBD1 matches at 10 bases. This CDR3 is built from 14 residues. The trim removed 6 bases at V and 1 base at J, leaving 3 bases unmatched. Germline lookup yields CDR1 LNHDA and CDR2 SQIVND (reference sequence). The CDR3 DNA sequence: TGTGCCAGTAGCGGGACAGGGGAATCCTACGAGCAGTACTTC. Amino acids: CASSGTGESYEQYF.

V usage is TRBV7-2 and J usage is TRBJ1-5; perhaps TRBD1 as D (5 bases). The CDR3 totals 14 residues. Germline CDR1 and CDR2: SGHTA and FQGNSA. V was shortened by 6 bases and J by 1 base, with 10 bases between the two germline ends. CDR3 bases: TGTGCCAGCAGTTCCCGGGACAGCAATCAGCCCCAGCATTTT. This gives the protein CASSSRDSNQPQHF.